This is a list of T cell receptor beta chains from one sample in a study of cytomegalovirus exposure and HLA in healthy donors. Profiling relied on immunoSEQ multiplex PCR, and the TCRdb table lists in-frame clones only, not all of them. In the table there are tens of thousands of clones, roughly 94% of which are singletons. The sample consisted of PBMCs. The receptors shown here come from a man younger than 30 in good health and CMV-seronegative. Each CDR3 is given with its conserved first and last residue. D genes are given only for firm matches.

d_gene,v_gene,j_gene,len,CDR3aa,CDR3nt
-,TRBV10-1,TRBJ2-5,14,CASSEDLPPETQYF,TGCGCCAGCAGTGAGGACTTACCTCCGGAGACCCAGTACTTC
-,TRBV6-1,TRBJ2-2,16,CASSESPGVNTGELFF,TGTGCCAGCAGTGAATCACCGGGAGTGAACACCGGGGAGCTGTTTTTT
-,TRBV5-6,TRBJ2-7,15,CASSSTDYLSYEQYF,TGTGCCAGCAGCTCTACGGACTACCTCTCCTACGAGCAGTACTTC
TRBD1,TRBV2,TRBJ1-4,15,CASSEQGTGGEKLFF,TGTGCCAGCAGTGAACAGGGGACAGGCGGTGAAAAACTGTTTTTT
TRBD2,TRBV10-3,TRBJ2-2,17,CAISDGEGLENTGELFF,TGTGCCATCAGTGACGGGGAGGGACTAGAAAACACCGGGGAGCTGTTTTTT
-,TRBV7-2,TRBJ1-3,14,CASSLSGFGNTIYF,TGTGCCAGCAGCTTATCAGGGTTCGGAAACACCATATATTTT
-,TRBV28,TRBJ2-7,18,CASSLPLFNGRNSYEQYF,TGTGCCAGCAGTTTACCCCTCTTTAATGGGAGGAACTCATACGAGCAGTACTTC
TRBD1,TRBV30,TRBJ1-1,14,CAWSRQGVNTEAFF,TGTGCCTGGAGTCGACAGGGGGTGAACACTGAAGCTTTCTTT
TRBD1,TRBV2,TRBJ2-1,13,CASKPDRNNEQFF,TGTGCCAGCAAACCGGACAGGAACAATGAGCAGTTCTTC
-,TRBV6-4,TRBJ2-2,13,CASSDSVTGELFF,TGTGCCAGCAGTGACTCGGTAACAGGGGAGCTGTTTTTT